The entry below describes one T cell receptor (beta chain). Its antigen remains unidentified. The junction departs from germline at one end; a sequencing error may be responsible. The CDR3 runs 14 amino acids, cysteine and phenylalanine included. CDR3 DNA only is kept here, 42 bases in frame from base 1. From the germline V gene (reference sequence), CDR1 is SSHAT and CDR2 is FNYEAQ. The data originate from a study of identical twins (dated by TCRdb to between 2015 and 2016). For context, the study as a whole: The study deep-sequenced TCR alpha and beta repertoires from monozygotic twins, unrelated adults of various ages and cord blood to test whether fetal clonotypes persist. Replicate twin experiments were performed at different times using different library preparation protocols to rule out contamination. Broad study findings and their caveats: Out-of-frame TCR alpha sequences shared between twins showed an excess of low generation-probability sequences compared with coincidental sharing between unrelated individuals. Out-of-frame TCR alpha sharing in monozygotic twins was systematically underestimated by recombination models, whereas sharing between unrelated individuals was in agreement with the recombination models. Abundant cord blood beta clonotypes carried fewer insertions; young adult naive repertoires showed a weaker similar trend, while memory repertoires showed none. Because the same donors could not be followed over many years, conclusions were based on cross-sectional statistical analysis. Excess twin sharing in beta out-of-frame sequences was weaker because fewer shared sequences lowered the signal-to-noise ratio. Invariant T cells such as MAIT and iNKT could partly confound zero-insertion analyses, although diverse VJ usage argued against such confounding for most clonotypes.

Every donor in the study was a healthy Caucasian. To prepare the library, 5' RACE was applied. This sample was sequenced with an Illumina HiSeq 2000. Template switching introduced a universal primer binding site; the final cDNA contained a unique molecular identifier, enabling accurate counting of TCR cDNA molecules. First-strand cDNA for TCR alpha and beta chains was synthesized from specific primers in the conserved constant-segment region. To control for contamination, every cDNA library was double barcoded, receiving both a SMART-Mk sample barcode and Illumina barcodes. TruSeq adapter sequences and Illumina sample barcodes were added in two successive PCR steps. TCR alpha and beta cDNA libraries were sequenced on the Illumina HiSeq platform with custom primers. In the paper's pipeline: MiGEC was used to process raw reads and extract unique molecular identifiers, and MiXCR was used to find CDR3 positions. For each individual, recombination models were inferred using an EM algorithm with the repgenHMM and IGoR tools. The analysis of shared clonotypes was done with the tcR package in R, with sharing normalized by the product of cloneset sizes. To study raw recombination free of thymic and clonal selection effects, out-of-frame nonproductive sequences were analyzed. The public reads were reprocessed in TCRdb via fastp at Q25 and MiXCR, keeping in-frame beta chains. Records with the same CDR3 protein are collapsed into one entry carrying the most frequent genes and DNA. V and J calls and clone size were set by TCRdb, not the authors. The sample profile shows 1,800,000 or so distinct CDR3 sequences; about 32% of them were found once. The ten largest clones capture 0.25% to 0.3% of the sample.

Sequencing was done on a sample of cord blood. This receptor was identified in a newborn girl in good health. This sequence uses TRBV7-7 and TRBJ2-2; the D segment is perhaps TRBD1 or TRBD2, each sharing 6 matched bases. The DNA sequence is TGTGCTAGCAGCCTAACGGGGGCCACCGGGGAGCTGTTTTTT. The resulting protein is CASSLTGATGELFF.